The 8 T cell receptor beta chains below come from one sample, sequenced in a study of CD8+ T cells in alopecia areata. RNA extraction was followed by reverse transcription into cDNA, which acted as the sequencing template. Libraries were prepared by immunoSEQ multiplex PCR; TCRdb keeps only in-frame clonotypes and omits some of them. The sample includes 150,000 to 200,000 clones, 55% of them seen just once. The specimen was CD4+ T cells sorted from blood. Source of these receptors: a human donor in good health.

The chain recombines TRBV10-3 with TRBJ2-7; D not certain. This CDR3 has 12 amino acids. The V gene lost 4 bases and the J gene lost 5 bases, with 9 bases spanning the gap. CDR1 is ENHRY, CDR2 SYGVKD, per germline. CDR3 sequence (DNA): TGTGCCATCAGTGCAGCAGGAGACGAGCAGTACTTC. It encodes CAISAAGDEQYF.

There are a few counts of this clone. The V call is TRBV5-5, the J call TRBJ2-3; tentative D call: TRBD2 (6 bases). CDR3 length: 12 amino acids. Germline V gene lookup returns CDR1 SGHKS and CDR2 YYEKEE (reference sequence). Trimming pared 10 bases from V and 2 bases from J, leaving 11 bases between. The CDR3 DNA sequence: TGTGCCGGCGGGGCGGACACAGATACGCAGTATTTT. Its protein product is CAGGADTDTQYF.

The rearrangement uses TRBV5-1 and TRBJ2-1; TRBD1 agrees at 7 bases. The junction had 3 bases not matched to a gene; V was cut back by 0 bases and J by 6 bases. The germline V gene has CDR1 SGHRS and CDR2 YFSETQ. The CDR3 totals 14 residues. The CDR3 protein is CASSLGQGANEQFF. The DNA for the CDR3 is TGCGCCAGCAGCTTGGGACAGGGAGCCAATGAGCAGTTCTTC.

Concerning this clone: Other DNA sequences from this sample encode an identical CDR3 as well. CDR3 DNA sequence: TGTGCCTGGAGTGGACAGAGCAATCAGCCCCAGCATTTT. Residues: CAWSGQSNQPQHF. The rearrangement joins TRBV30 to TRBJ1-5; a possible D gene is TRBD1 (5 bases). The length of the CDR3 is 13 residues. The germline V and J ends were trimmed by 1 base and 1 base, with 5 bases remaining between them. CDR1 and CDR2 (germline): GTSNPN, SVGIG (reference sequence).

This clone was seen more than once but under ten times. This rearrangement joins TRBV19 to TRBJ2-1; 12 bases map to TRBD2. From germline, CDR1 is LNHDA and CDR2 SQIVND (reference sequence). With V trimmed by 8 bases and J by 5 bases, 7 bases remained unmatched. There are 15 residues in the CDR3. The CDR3 nucleotides read TGTGCCAGTTCACCACTAGCGGGGGGTAACAATGAGCAGTTCTTC. It specifies CASSPLAGGNNEQFF.

The rearrangement uses TRBV1 and TRBJ2-5; whether TRBD2, the table's D call, matches the DNA was not checked. TRBV1 is designated a pseudogene. This CDR3 comprises 17 residues. In nucleotides, the CDR3 is TGCACCAGCAGCCAAGAATCGCGGGGGGACTCCCAAGAGACCCAGTACTTC. Residues: CTSSQESRGDSQETQYF.

This clone has only one observation. The chain links TRBV29-1 to TRBJ2-7, with TRBD1 matching 11 bases. The CDR3 is 13 amino acids. Germline V lookup: CDR1 SQVTM, CDR2 ANQGSEA. V was clipped by 4 bases and J by 2 bases; unmatched bases: 1. The CDR3 is CSVGTGGAYEQYF. Here the CDR3 DNA reads TGCAGCGTTGGGACAGGGGGCGCCTACGAGCAGTACTTC.

This clone was counted only a few times. The V call is TRBV28, the J call TRBJ1-5; TRBD1 might be the D (6 bases). The ends were cut back, 6 bases at V and 5 bases at J, with 11 bases in the middle. The V gene's germline CDR1 is MDHEN and CDR2 SYDVKM. CDR3 size: 13 residues. CDR3 coding DNA: TGTGCCAGCAGCCCTTACAGGGATCAGCCCCAGCATTTT. Protein sequence: CASSPYRDQPQHF.